Presented here are 25 T cell receptor beta chains from one specimen sequenced in a study of Ad26.COV2.S vaccination and SARS-CoV-2 variants. Method: immunoSEQ multiplex PCR; TCRdb's copy keeps in-frame clones and lacks some. The sample lists about 180,000 clones, around nine tenths occurring once. Sequences were derived from peripheral blood, sampled after recovery from COVID-19. The receptors originated from a human donor who had recovered from COVID-19.

This clone was observed a single time. The J gene is TRBJ1-4, the V gene TRBV5-1; D is undetermined. Germline assignment: CDR1 SGHRS and CDR2 YFSETQ. The CDR3 contains 15 residues. V shed 0 bases and J shed 2 bases, with 8 bases lying between them. As DNA, the CDR3 is TGCGCCAGCAGCTTGGGCCAACTCACTAATGAAAAACTGTTTTTT. It specifies CASSLGQLTNEKLFF.

This chain connects TRBV29-1 to TRBJ2-1; 9 nucleotides agree with TRBD2. Germline CDR1 SQVTM, CDR2 ANQGSEA. Trimming removed 4 bases from V and 6 bases from J; junction bases left unmatched: 10. The CDR3 sequence is 15 residues long. CDR3 protein: CSVGSASGRSNEQFF. The CDR3 DNA reads TGCAGCGTTGGGTCAGCGAGCGGGAGGTCCAATGAGCAGTTCTTC.

The chain recombines TRBV24-1 with TRBJ2-1; D is possibly TRBD2 (5 bases). Per germline, CDR1 KGHDR and CDR2 SFDVKD. V was shortened by 7 bases and J by 6 bases, with 15 bases between the two germline ends. This CDR3 has 14 amino acids. This CDR3 is CATSRGPTPNEQFF. The CDR3 bases are TGTGCCACCAGCCGCGGGCCAACCCCCAATGAGCAGTTCTTC.

The chain carries TRBV2 and TRBJ2-7; TRBD1 or TRBD2 may be the D gene (6 bases each). The CDR3 totals 15 residues. Trimming shortened V by 3 bases and J by 2 bases, and 14 bases separated the two germline ends. Germline V lookup: CDR1 SNHLY, CDR2 FYNNEI. The CDR3 protein is CASSDPGAVPYEQYF. The CDR3 DNA sequence: TGTGCCAGCAGTGACCCGGGGGCGGTGCCCTACGAGCAGTACTTC. Full variable domain (missing parts from reference TRBV2 and TRBJ2-7): EPEVTQTPSHQVTQMGQEVILRCVPISNHLYFYWYRQILGQKVEFLVSFYNNEISEKSEIFDDQFSVERPDGSNFTLKIRSTKLEDSAMYFCASSDPGAVPYEQYFGPGTRLTVT.

This clone was detected only once. The chain employs TRBV9 and TRBJ2-1; 10 nucleotides match TRBD2. V lost 4 bases and J lost 8; bases outside the gene matches: 12. CDR3 length equals 16 residues. Per germline, CDR1 SGDLS and CDR2 YYNGEE. In nucleotides, the CDR3 is TGTGCCAGCAGCTCCTCCGGGACTAGCGCTTGGGATGAGCAGTTCTTC. It codes for CASSSSGTSAWDEQFF.

The CDR3 DNA sequence: TGTGCCAGCAGCCGGGACTCGGCCGGGGAGCTGTTTTTT. It encodes CASSRDSAGELFF. J is TRBJ2-2 and V is TRBV3-1 (or the pseudogene TRBV3-2); tentatively, D is TRBD2 (6 bases). This CDR3 is built from 13 residues. Trimming took 4 bases from V and 6 from J, leaving 9 bases between them. Germline lookup yields CDR1 LGHDT and CDR2 YNNKEL (reference sequence).

This chain connects TRBV4-1 to TRBJ2-7; D unclear. V was trimmed by 1 base and J by 4 bases, leaving 11 bases between them. Germline-derived CDR1 and CDR2 are MGHRA and YSYEKL. CDR3 length equals 14 residues. Here the CDR3 reads CASSQGILEYEQYF. Here the CDR3 DNA reads TGCGCCAGCAGCCAAGGAATCCTCGAATACGAGCAGTACTTC.

This chain links TRBV5-6 with TRBJ2-3; D is possibly TRBD1 (7 bases). The V end was cut by 4 bases, the J end by 6 bases, with 21 bases between. This CDR3 is 16 amino acids long. Germline V CDR1 and CDR2: SGHDT, YYEEEE. The CDR3 DNA follows: TGTGCCAGCAGCCATAGGGGGCCAGGGAGGACGGATACGCAGTATTTT. Its protein product is CASSHRGPGRTDTQYF.

The chain employs TRBV11-3 and TRBJ2-1; 7 bases agree with TRBD2. The CDR3 is 13 amino acids. V gave up 4 bases and J gave up 8 bases; unmatched junction bases: 5. Germline V CDR1 and CDR2: SGHNT, YENEEA. The CDR3 DNA follows: TGTGCCAGCAGCTCAAATGCGGGAGATGAGCAGTTCTTC. Protein: CASSSNAGDEQFF.

This chain joins TRBV20-1 and TRBJ1-3; D unresolved. Germline V lookup: CDR1 DFQATT, CDR2 SNEGSKA (reference sequence). This CDR3 has 14 amino acids. V was cut by 3 bases and J by 0 bases, with 9 bases left in between. DNA of the CDR3: TGCAGTGCTAGTTTACTTAGCTCTGGAAACACCATATATTTT. It is translated as CSASLLSSGNTIYF.

J is TRBJ1-3 and V is TRBV18; D gene ambiguous. Trimming removed 0 bases at V and 8 bases at J, with 5 bases between. The CDR3 loop spans 12 amino acids. The germline CDR1 and CDR2 sequences are KGHSH and LQKENI. CDR3 coding DNA: TGTGCCAGCTCACCACCGGCCTACACCATATATTTT. Protein product: CASSPPAYTIYF. Combining the CDR3 with reference TRBV18 and TRBJ1-3 gives the whole variable domain NAGVMQNPRHLVRRRGQEARLRCSPMKGHSHVYWYRQLPEEGLKFMVYLQKENIIDESGMPKERFSAEFPKEGPSILRIQQVVRGDSAAYFCASSPPAYTIYFGEGSWLTVV.

This clone was recorded once. This chain links TRBV19 with TRBJ2-5; 14 bases agree with TRBD2. Trimming cost V 4 bases and J 4 bases; bases outside gene matches: 5. This CDR3 spans 16 amino acids. Germline V gene data show CDR1 as LNHDA and CDR2 as SQIVND (reference sequence). The CDR3 DNA is TGTGCCAGTAGTAGAGTCGGACTAGCGGGAGGAGAGACCCAGTACTTC. Encoded protein: CASSRVGLAGGETQYF. The full variable domain, rest sourced from reference TRBV19 and TRBJ2-5, is DGGITQSPKYLFRKEGQNVTLSCEQNLNHDAMYWYRQDPGQGLRLIYYSQIVNDFQKGDIAEGYSVSREKKESFPLTVTSAQKNPTAFYLCASSRVGLAGGETQYFGPGTRLLVL.

The chain joins TRBV30 to TRBJ2-7; a possible D gene is TRBD1 (6 bases). V lost 4 bases, J lost 3 bases, and 16 bases lay in between. CDR1 and CDR2 (germline): GTSNPN, SVGIG (reference sequence). The CDR3 loop spans 14 amino acids. The CDR3 coding sequence is TGTGCCTGGATTACACAGGGACGGGACTACGAGCAGTACTTC. Amino acid sequence: CAWITQGRDYEQYF.

The chain uses TRBV2 and TRBJ1-6, with TRBD1 as a possible D gene (6 bases). This CDR3 has 15 residues. Trimming shortened V by 6 bases and J by 2 bases, and 11 bases separated the two germline ends. Per the germline V gene, CDR1 is SNHLY and CDR2 is FYNNEI. DNA for the CDR3: TGTGCCAGCAGCCTTGGACAGACCTATAATTCACCCCTCCACTTT. This sequence encodes CASSLGQTYNSPLHF.

The chain has TRBV19 and TRBJ1-6; maybe TRBD1 (5 bases). There are 14 residues in the CDR3. V was clipped by 3 bases and J by 6 bases, with 9 bases between them. CDR1 and CDR2 (germline): LNHDA, SQIVND (reference sequence). CDR3 DNA sequence: TGTGCCAGTAGTATCGGGCAGGGTAATTCACCCCTCCACTTT. Its protein is CASSIGQGNSPLHF.

CDR3 region: CASSPVGGPGEAFF. The CDR3 region has the DNA TGTGCCAGCAGCCCTGTCGGGGGGCCGGGTGAAGCTTTCTTT. The rearrangement links TRBV28 to TRBJ1-1; tentative D call: TRBD1 (6 bases). This CDR3 is 14 amino acids long. V was cut by 6 bases and J by 7 bases, with 18 bases left in between. Per germline, CDR1 MDHEN and CDR2 SYDVKM.

The chain has TRBV14 and TRBJ1-1, with 9 bases that match TRBD1. This CDR3 region has 13 residues. CDR1 and CDR2 (germline): SGHDN, FVKESK. J was trimmed by 7 bases and V by 5 bases; bases with no gene match: 5. The CDR3: CASSTGQGIEAFF. The CDR3 DNA sequence: TGTGCCAGCAGCACGGGACAGGGAATTGAAGCTTTCTTT.

The chain is built from TRBV15 and TRBJ1-1, with D perhaps TRBD1 (5 bases). V was cut by 7 bases and J by 1 base, with 10 bases left in between. CDR1 and CDR2 (germline): LNHNV, YYDKDF (reference sequence). CDR3 length: 13 amino acids. CDR3 residues: CATMVGANTEAFF. The CDR3 nucleotides read TGTGCCACCATGGTAGGGGCGAACACTGAAGCTTTCTTT.

This clone came up once. The CDR3 region is CASSLTGQGAEDTFDTEAFF. CDR3 sequence (DNA): TGTGCCAGCAGCTTAACCGGACAGGGGGCGGAAGACACCTTTGACACTGAAGCTTTCTTT. The chain links TRBV7-6 to TRBJ1-1, with 11 bases that match TRBD1. The germline V gene encodes CDR1 SGHVS and CDR2 FNYEAQ. The CDR3 is 20 amino acids. J lost 3 bases, V lost 2 bases, and 17 bases had no gene match.

The chain employs TRBV5-5 and TRBJ2-3, with TRBD2 identical over 8 bases. Germline CDR1 and CDR2: SGHKS and YYEKEE (reference sequence). V lost 0 bases to trimming and J lost 5 bases; unmatched junction nucleotides: 8. The CDR3 spans 16 residues. The chain's CDR3 is CASSLELAAGGDTQYF. CDR3 sequence (DNA): TGTGCCAGCAGCTTGGAACTAGCGGCCGGGGGAGATACGCAGTATTTT. Together with reference TRBV5-5 and TRBJ2-3, the CDR3 gives the full variable domain: DAGVTQSPTHLIKTRGQQVTLRCSPISGHKSVSWYQQVLGQGPQFIFQYYEKEERGRGNFPDRFSARQFPNYSSELNVNALLLGDSALYLCASSLELAAGGDTQYFGPGTRLTVL.

The V gene is TRBV28, the J gene TRBJ2-3, with 7 bases matching TRBD2. From germline, CDR1 is MDHEN and CDR2 SYDVKM. Germline trimming cut 1 base from V and 4 bases from J; bases unmatched to any gene: 2. The CDR3 runs 14 residues. CDR3 region: CASSLSRGSDTQYF. DNA for the CDR3: TGTGCCAGCAGTTTATCGCGGGGGTCAGATACGCAGTATTTT.

The chain joins TRBV7-9 to TRBJ1-1, with D uncertain. The V gene lost 1 base and the J gene lost 5 bases, with 8 bases spanning the gap. The germline gives CDR1 SEHNR, CDR2 FQNEAQ (reference sequence). This CDR3 has 13 amino acids. The CDR3 bases are TGTGCCAGCAGCTTAGAGAGGGAAACTGAAGCTTTCTTT. Translating it yields CASSLERETEAFF. The full variable domain, in which reference TRBV7-9 and TRBJ1-1 provide the parts outside the CDR3, is DTGVSQNPRHKITKRGQNVTFRCDPISEHNRLYWYRQTLGQGPEFLTYFQNEAQLEKSRLLSDRFSAERPKGSFSTLEIQRTEQGDSAMYLCASSLERETEAFFGQGTRLTVV.

J is TRBJ2-2 and V is TRBV2; possibly TRBD1 for D (6 bases). Germline CDR1 is SNHLY and CDR2 is FYNNEI. The CDR3 runs 20 residues. Trimming removed 1 base at V and 0 bases at J, with 21 bases between. The CDR3 region has the DNA TGTGCCAGCAGTGAAGTTGTACAGGGCCTCATCCTCCCGAACACCGGGGAGCTGTTTTTT. Translating it yields CASSEVVQGLILPNTGELFF.

DNA of the CDR3: TGCGCCAGCAGCCCCGGGGGGCGGGAAGAGACCCAGTACTTC. Amino acids: CASSPGGREETQYF. The chain carries TRBV5-1 and TRBJ2-5, with TRBD2 as a possible D gene (7 bases). Trimming pared 4 bases from V and 3 bases from J, leaving 13 bases between. Germline V gene data show CDR1 as SGHRS and CDR2 as YFSETQ. The CDR3 consists of 14 residues.

The chain links TRBV11-2 to TRBJ1-5; D uncertain. This CDR3 has 12 amino acids. V dropped 1 base and J dropped 13 bases, with 11 bases sitting between them. Germline assignment: CDR1 SGHAT and CDR2 FQNNGV. CDR3 bases: TGTGCCAGCAGCTTAGCGGCGTCGCCTCAGCATTTT. As protein: CASSLAASPQHF.